What follows are 22 T cell receptor beta chains derived from one specimen sequenced in a study of graft-versus-host responses after intestinal transplantation. These receptors' targets are unknown. Repertoires were generated with immunoSEQ multiplex PCR, while TCRdb's copy carries only in-frame clones and drops some. Of tens of thousands of clones in the sample, about nine tenths were seen once. The sequencing used unstimulated CD4+ T cells sorted from spleen or lymph node cells, collected before intestinal transplant. These TCRs come from a human donor who received an intestinal transplant.

The chain is built from TRBV4-1 and TRBJ2-7; the match to TRBD2 covers 13 bases. This CDR3 contains 19 residues. CDR1 is MGHRA and CDR2 is YSYEKL in the germline V gene. V was pared by 0 bases and J by 4 bases, with 12 bases of the junction left unmatched. The CDR3, as DNA: TGCGCCAGCAGCCAAGATACCACGACTAGCGGGGGGCCTAATTACGAGCAGTACTTC. This sequence encodes CASSQDTTTSGGPNYEQYF.

This clone showed up just once. The rearrangement links TRBV5-1 to TRBJ2-7; 12 positions agree with TRBD2. The CDR3 length is 15 residues. V shed 6 bases and J 6 bases; nucleotides not matched to a gene: 10. The germline V gene has CDR1 SGHRS and CDR2 YFSETQ. CDR3 region: CASTPTSGGGSEQYF. The CDR3 DNA sequence: TGCGCCAGCACCCCGACTAGCGGGGGTGGGAGCGAGCAGTACTTC.

The chain carries TRBV5-1 and TRBJ2-1; the match to TRBD1 covers 9 bases. The CDR3 runs 14 residues. The V segment lost 5 bases and the J segment 7 bases; nucleotides outside the gene matches: 7. Germline CDR1 reads SGHRS; CDR2 reads YFSETQ. The CDR3 DNA reads as TGCGCCAGCAGAGCCGGGACAGGGACTAATGAGCAGTTCTTC. Translated, it gives CASRAGTGTNEQFF.

V usage is TRBV29-1 and J usage is TRBJ1-1; possible D gene TRBD1, 6 bases. Germline V lookup: CDR1 SQVTM, CDR2 ANQGSEA. This CDR3 has 13 amino acids. With 1 base removed from V and 4 bases from J, the gap between germline ends came to 10 bases. The CDR3 DNA sequence: TGCAGCGTTGAAGTTAACAGGGCCACTGAAGCTTTCTTT. This encodes CSVEVNRATEAFF.

V is TRBV2 and J is TRBJ2-5, with TRBD2 identical over 15 bases. Germline CDR1 SNHLY, CDR2 FYNNEI. This CDR3 has 16 amino acids. J gave up 5 bases and V 5 bases, and 6 bases lay outside the gene matches. The CDR3 loop reads CASSKGLAGGRETQYF. The CDR3 nucleotides read TGTGCCAGCAGTAAAGGACTAGCGGGGGGGCGGGAGACCCAGTACTTC.

Note on this clone: Within the sample, other DNA sequences also encode this same CDR3. The CDR3 nucleotides read TGTGCCAGTAGTATCTCAGGGTCTGGAAACACCATATATTTT. Protein product: CASSISGSGNTIYF. The J gene is TRBJ1-3, the V gene TRBV19, with D maybe TRBD1 (5 bases). This CDR3 is built from 14 residues. V was cut by 3 bases and J by 1 base, with 7 bases left in between. Germline loops: CDR1 LNHDA, CDR2 SQIVND (reference sequence).

The chain carries TRBV30 and TRBJ2-7; D possibly corresponds to TRBD1 (5 bases). The CDR3 runs 14 residues. V was trimmed by 5 bases and J by 2 bases, leaving 16 bases between them. Per germline, CDR1 GTSNPN and CDR2 SVGIG (reference sequence). In nucleotides, the CDR3 is TGTGCCTGGCGGGCTTCTGACAGTCCCTACGAGCAGTACTTC. Its protein is CAWRASDSPYEQYF.

The J gene is TRBJ1-1, the V gene TRBV19; no reliable D call. Germline loops: CDR1 LNHDA, CDR2 SQIVND (reference sequence). The ends were cut back, 3 bases at V and 11 bases at J, with 16 bases in the middle. CDR3 length: 13 residues. Here the CDR3 reads CASSIKMERVAFF. The CDR3 DNA follows: TGTGCCAGTAGTATCAAGATGGAGAGAGTGGCTTTCTTT. The full variable domain, with the rest looked up from reference TRBV19 and TRBJ1-1, is DGGITQSPKYLFRKEGQNVTLSCEQNLNHDAMYWYRQDPGQGLRLIYYSQIVNDFQKGDIAEGYSVSREKKESFPLTVTSAQKNPTAFYLCASSIKMERVAFFGQGTRLTVV.

The chain employs TRBV6-6 and TRBJ1-2; D gene uncertain. Trimming left V 0 bases short and J 5 bases short, with 13 bases between. The germline V gene has CDR1 MNHNY and CDR2 SVGAGI (reference sequence). CDR3 size: 15 residues. The CDR3 loop is CASSYSNQQRYGYTF. For the CDR3, the DNA is TGTGCCAGCAGTTACTCTAATCAACAGAGATATGGCTACACCTTC.

As DNA, the CDR3 is TGTGCCAGCAGCCTCCAACCCCAAAGCGTCCCAGATACGCAGTATTTT. The encoded protein is CASSLQPQSVPDTQYF. This chain connects TRBV14 to TRBJ2-3; D not certain. CDR1 and CDR2 from the germline V gene are SGHDN and FVKESK. Trimming removed 4 bases from V and 4 bases from J, with 18 bases in between. The length of the CDR3 is 16 residues.

Note on this clone: The same CDR3 arises from other DNA sequences in this sample as well. This rearrangement joins TRBV30 to TRBJ1-6, with 8 bases aligning to TRBD1. The CDR3 contains 14 residues. V was clipped by 5 bases and J by 7 bases; unmatched bases: 7. From germline, CDR1 is GTSNPN and CDR2 SVGIG (reference sequence). The CDR3 bases are TGTGCCTGGTCGGTCCGACAGGGGAATTCACCCCTCCACTTT. It is translated as CAWSVRQGNSPLHF.

The rearrangement links TRBV27 to TRBJ1-6; no clear D. Trimming cost V 7 bases and J 4 bases, with 14 bases left between them. The germline V gene has CDR1 MNHEY and CDR2 SMNVEV (reference sequence). The CDR3 has 15 amino acids. CDR3 loop: CASKPPAYYNSPLHF. In nucleotides, the CDR3 is TGTGCCAGCAAGCCCCCTGCTTATTATAATTCACCCCTCCACTTT.

This clone was counted once. The rearrangement joins TRBV18 to TRBJ2-7, with D hard to call. CDR3 length: 14 amino acids. The germline CDR1 and CDR2 sequences are KGHSH and LQKENI. Between the trimmed V and J ends, which lost 2 bases and 2 bases, there was a span of 10 bases. CDR3 in DNA: TGTGCCAGCTCACCATCAGGCCAGCCCTACGAGCAGTACTTC. Its translation is CASSPSGQPYEQYF.

This chain links TRBV10-1 with TRBJ2-1, with 8 bases fitting TRBD2. Germline CDR1 reads WNHNN; CDR2 reads SYGVQD (reference sequence). J gave up 7 bases and V 3 bases, and 2 bases lay outside the gene matches. The length of the CDR3 is 13 residues. The chain's CDR3 is CASSEGLANEQFF. CDR3 sequence (DNA): TGCGCCAGCAGTGAAGGACTAGCTAATGAGCAGTTCTTC.

The chain is built from TRBV7-9 and TRBJ2-2; D is undetermined. The CDR3 totals 9 residues. Germline CDR1 reads SEHNR; CDR2 reads FQNEAQ (reference sequence). The V and J ends lost 11 bases and 5 bases respectively, with 3 bases between them. The CDR3 bases are TGTGCCCTAACCGGGGAGCTGTTTTTT. This sequence encodes CALTGELFF.

The chain employs TRBV9 and TRBJ2-1, with a weak D call TRBD2 (6 bases). The CDR3 contains 15 residues. In germline, CDR1 is SGDLS, CDR2 YYNGEE. The V and J ends lost 1 base and 3 bases respectively, with 11 bases between them. For the CDR3, the DNA is TGTGCCAGCAGCGTATCGGGACTCAGCTACAATGAGCAGTTCTTC. It yields the protein CASSVSGLSYNEQFF.

V and J are TRBV7-2 and TRBJ1-2, with D maybe TRBD1 (5 bases). The CDR3 sequence is 15 residues long. The germline V gene has CDR1 SGHTA and CDR2 FQGNSA. The V gene lost 0 bases and the J gene lost 6 bases, with 14 bases spanning the gap. In DNA form, the CDR3 reads TGTGCCAGCAGCTTAGCAGGGTCAGGGATAAATGGCTACACCTTC. Its translation is CASSLAGSGINGYTF.

The V call is TRBV2, the J call TRBJ2-2, with a weak D call TRBD2 (5 bases). Trimming shortened V by 4 bases and J by 5 bases, and 14 bases separated the two germline ends. This CDR3 comprises 15 residues. CDR1 is SNHLY, CDR2 FYNNEI, per germline. The CDR3 DNA reads TGTGCCAGCAGTGGTCTCGCGGGTGGGACCGGGGAGCTGTTTTTT. It is translated as CASSGLAGGTGELFF.

The chain has TRBV19 and TRBJ2-2; 9 bases match TRBD2. V gave up 10 bases and J gave up 1 base; unmatched junction bases: 4. Germline assignment: CDR1 LNHDA and CDR2 SQIVND (reference sequence). The CDR3 runs 14 residues. The DNA for the CDR3 is TGTGCCACCCCGCGGGGGGGGAACACCGGGGAGCTGTTTTTT. Protein: CATPRGGNTGELFF.

As concerns this clone: Other nucleotide sequences in the sample specify the same CDR3. CDR3 DNA sequence: TGTGCCAGCAGCGTAGGCCAGAGCACAGATACGCAGTATTTT. Protein product: CASSVGQSTDTQYF. The V call is TRBV9, the J call TRBJ2-3; D is unresolved. Looked up from germline, CDR1 is SGDLS and CDR2 is YYNGEE. This CDR3 has 14 residues. V dropped 0 bases and J dropped 0 bases, with 5 bases sitting between them.

The V call is TRBV5-1, the J call TRBJ2-7, with TRBD2 identical over 7 bases. CDR1 and CDR2 from the germline V gene are SGHRS and YFSETQ. The V segment lost 0 bases and the J segment 1 base; nucleotides outside the gene matches: 4. This CDR3 contains 15 residues. The CDR3 sequence is CASSLAWGGSYEQYF. The CDR3 DNA is TGCGCCAGCAGCTTGGCCTGGGGAGGGTCCTACGAGCAGTACTTC. Supplemented by reference TRBV5-1 and TRBJ2-7, the full variable domain reads KAGVTQTPRYLIKTRGQQVTLSCSPISGHRSVSWYQQTPGQGLQFLFEYFSETQRNKGNFPGRFSGRQFSNSRSEMNVSTLELGDSALYLCASSLAWGGSYEQYFGPGTRLTVT.

The rearrangement joins TRBV30 to TRBJ1-3, with D perhaps TRBD1 (5 bases). CDR3 length: 19 residues. Deletions cut 1 base from V and 0 bases from J, with 22 bases between. Germline CDR1 reads GTSNPN; CDR2 reads SVGIG (reference sequence). The CDR3 is CAWSGQVSPRQNSGNTIYF. In nucleotides, the CDR3 is TGTGCCTGGAGTGGACAAGTAAGCCCTCGACAGAACTCTGGAAACACCATATATTTT.